This T cell receptor (beta chain) was documented in a study of cytomegalovirus exposure and HLA in healthy donors. Study overall: Out of roughly 200 million T cells, an earlier analysis found roughly 100 million unique TCR beta sequences in total.

Study observations and caveats: It was only CMV serostatus that was available as immune exposure information.

PCR amplification relied on 60 Vbeta primers (plus 13 Jbeta primers). The data were produced by immunoSEQ multiplex PCR, yet TCRdb's version contains in-frame clones alone and is incomplete. Here the sample spans around 130,000 clones, about two thirds being singletons. This clone was found once. What it binds is unknown. The donors were healthy bone marrow donors. The sample comprised PBMCs. This TCR was recovered from a woman aged 55-70 years in good health and CMV-seropositive.

The DNA for the CDR3 is TGTGCCAGCAGTGCAGGGACAGGGTCCGCTGAAAAACTGTTTTTT. It specifies CASSAGTGSAEKLFF. The chain uses TRBV25-1 and TRBJ1-4; 9 nucleotides agree with TRBD1. The CDR3 length is 15 residues. Germline assignment: CDR1 MGHDK and CDR2 SYGVNS. V lost 4 bases and J lost 7; bases outside the gene matches: 7.